This TCR beta chain appears in the sequencing data of a study of HIV-infected patients and healthy controls. This clonotype was picked up a small number of times. The CDR3 has 15 residues. V lost 0 bases and J 0 bases, leaving 7 bases between the germline ends. Germline V gene lookup returns CDR1 SGHRS and CDR2 YFSETQ. TCRdb re-called the 5' RACE reads through MiXCR, storing one row per CDR3 protein. The table records about 70,000 distinct CDR3 sequences, approximately 15% of them present only once. The clonotype was recovered from a human donor in good health. The chain combines TRBV5-1 with TRBJ1-3; D gene uncertain. What was sequenced was CD4+ T cells from blood. CDR3 amino acids: CASSLGRYSGNTIYF. CDR3 nucleotide sequence: TGCGCCAGCAGCTTGGGACGATACTCTGGAAACACCATATATTTT.